This entry lists 27 T cell receptor beta chains sequenced from one sample in a study of cytomegalovirus exposure and HLA in healthy donors. PCR was performed using 60 Vbeta and 13 Jbeta primers. Clones were read by immunoSEQ multiplex PCR, and TCRdb kept only the in-frame ones, dropping some. Among about 89,000 clones listed, 85% were seen once. The material sequenced was PBMCs. The receptor source for this set is a man aged 40-55 years in good health and CMV-seropositive.

V usage is TRBV7-9 and J usage is TRBJ2-3; 7 nucleotides agree with TRBD2. The CDR3 consists of 16 residues. Germline V gene data show CDR1 as SEHNR and CDR2 as FQNEAQ (reference sequence). V gave up 1 base and J gave up 5 bases; unmatched junction bases: 9. This chain's CDR3 is CASSLGLAGAVDTQYF. The CDR3 DNA follows: TGTGCCAGCAGCTTAGGGTTGGCGGGAGCGGTAGATACGCAGTATTTT.

This clone was found once. J is TRBJ1-5 and V is TRBV6-5, with a possible D match to TRBD1 (5 bases). In germline, CDR1 is MNHEY, CDR2 SVGAGI. CDR3 length: 15 residues. The V end lost 0 bases, the J end lost 3 bases, and 9 bases lay between the germline ends. The CDR3 sequence: CASSYSRQHNQPQHF. CDR3 sequence (DNA): TGTGCCAGCAGTTACTCGAGACAGCACAATCAGCCCCAGCATTTT.

CDR3 bases: TGTGCCTGGGGTACCCCACAGGGGGCGCCGTCCTACGAGCAGTACTTC. Amino acids: CAWGTPQGAPSYEQYF. This chain links TRBV30 with TRBJ2-7, with TRBD1 identical over 9 bases. Per germline, CDR1 GTSNPN and CDR2 SVGIG (reference sequence). CDR3 length equals 16 residues. V was clipped by 5 bases and J by 1 base; unmatched bases: 12.

The CDR3 loop reads CASSERQGAVGTEAFF. For the CDR3, the DNA is TGTGCCAGCAGTGAAAGACAGGGGGCGGTGGGCACTGAAGCTTTCTTT. The J gene is TRBJ1-1, the V gene TRBV2, with TRBD1 matching over 10 bases. J lost 4 bases, V lost 2 bases, and 7 bases had no gene match. CDR1 and CDR2 from the germline V gene are SNHLY and FYNNEI. The CDR3 has 16 residues.

CDR3 loop: CATRPGEGVYGYTF. DNA for the CDR3: TGTGCCACCAGACCCGGGGAGGGCGTCTATGGCTACACCTTC. The chain carries TRBV27 and TRBJ1-2; D unresolved. Germline values: CDR1 MNHEY, CDR2 SMNVEV (reference sequence). The ends were cut back, 10 bases at V and 4 bases at J, with 19 bases in the middle. The CDR3 sequence is 14 residues long.

The V and J genes are TRBV18 and TRBJ1-5; 7 bases align to TRBD1. The CDR3 length is 15 residues. The germline gives CDR1 KGHSH, CDR2 LQKENI. J was trimmed by 2 bases and V by 2 bases; bases with no gene match: 3. CDR3 loop: CASSPRQGGNQPQHF. CDR3 sequence (DNA): TGTGCCAGCTCACCAAGACAGGGTGGCAATCAGCCCCAGCATTTT.

This clone has a handful of counts. The rearrangement links TRBV2 to TRBJ2-1; 11 positions agree with TRBD2. With 7 bases clipped from V and 7 bases from J, the junction kept 6 bases outside the gene matches. Germline V gene data show CDR1 as SNHLY and CDR2 as FYNNEI. The CDR3 sequence is 14 residues long. CDR3 residues: CASMTSGKGNEQFF. DNA for the CDR3: TGTGCCAGCATGACTAGCGGGAAGGGTAATGAGCAGTTCTTC.

This clone has a single count. The chain couples TRBV5-1 to TRBJ2-7; 14 positions match TRBD2. Germline loops: CDR1 SGHRS, CDR2 YFSETQ. V shed 4 bases and J 7 bases; nucleotides not matched to a gene: 10. The CDR3 length is 16 residues. Here the CDR3 reads CASSRGLAGVPHEQYF. CDR3 in DNA: TGCGCCAGCAGCCGGGGACTAGCGGGGGTCCCGCATGAGCAGTACTTC.

The J gene is TRBJ2-7, the V gene TRBV10-3; a weak D match, TRBD2 (5 bases). CDR3 length: 14 residues. V lost 4 bases, J lost 3 bases, and 13 bases lay in between. Germline CDR1 reads ENHRY; CDR2 reads SYGVKD. The CDR3 loop reads CAISGGGTVYEQYF. For the CDR3, the DNA is TGTGCCATCAGTGGAGGAGGAACAGTCTACGAGCAGTACTTC.

The table lists this clone with a few counts. This sequence joins TRBV30 and TRBJ2-5; 7 bases are a match to TRBD1. CDR3 length equals 12 residues. V was pared by 5 bases and J by 4 bases, with 4 bases of the junction left unmatched. Germline CDR1 GTSNPN, CDR2 SVGIG (reference sequence). The CDR3 nucleotides are TGTGCCTGGGAAGGGGGCGGAGAGACCCAGTACTTC. Translation gives CAWEGGGETQYF.

The chain couples TRBV9 to TRBJ2-1; no reliable D call. Germline V gene lookup returns CDR1 SGDLS and CDR2 YYNGEE. The CDR3 is 13 residues long. Deletions cut 0 bases from V and 5 bases from J, with 6 bases between. The CDR3 DNA reads as TGTGCCAGCAGCGTAGTCACAGACAATGAGCAGTTCTTC. Amino acid sequence: CASSVVTDNEQFF.

The genes are TRBV9 and TRBJ2-3, with D perhaps TRBD2 (5 bases). Germline assignment: CDR1 SGDLS and CDR2 YYNGEE. Trimming took off 4 bases at V and 2 bases at J, with 17 bases between the two ends. The CDR3 consists of 16 residues. DNA of the CDR3: TGTGCCAGCAGCTCTCCCAGCAAGGAGGTCACAGATACGCAGTATTTT. It codes for CASSSPSKEVTDTQYF.

The genes are TRBV13 and TRBJ2-2; possibly TRBD2 for D (7 bases). Germline V gene lookup returns CDR1 PRHDT and CDR2 FYEKMQ (reference sequence). V gave up 5 bases and J gave up 6 bases, with 10 bases separating them. The length of the CDR3 is 13 residues. CDR3 DNA sequence: TGTGCCAGCAGCCCGGGGGGCGCCGGGGAGCTGTTTTTT. Protein product: CASSPGGAGELFF.

The chain is built from TRBV28 and TRBJ1-5; possible D gene TRBD1, 6 bases. The CDR3 has 11 amino acids. The germline CDR1 and CDR2 sequences are MDHEN and SYDVKM. Trimming shortened V by 7 bases and J by 9 bases, and 10 bases separated the two germline ends. DNA for the CDR3: TGTGCCAGCACCAAAGGGGGGCCCCAGCATTTT. Protein: CASTKGGPQHF.

This chain uses TRBV6-1 with TRBJ1-5; D gene unclear. The CDR3 contains 15 residues. Germline loops: CDR1 MNHNS, CDR2 SASEGT. V lost 4 bases, J lost 0 bases, and 10 bases lay in between. This CDR3 is CASSGGSYSNQPQHF. For the CDR3, the DNA is TGTGCCAGCAGTGGAGGGTCCTATAGCAATCAGCCCCAGCATTTT.

V and J are TRBV27 and TRBJ1-2; a weak D match, TRBD1 (6 bases). The CDR3 consists of 14 residues. Trimming shortened V by 4 bases and J by 8 bases, and 17 bases separated the two germline ends. Germline V lookup: CDR1 MNHEY, CDR2 SMNVEV (reference sequence). CDR3: CASSSQVGAEGYTF. CDR3 DNA sequence: TGTGCCAGCAGTTCCCAAGTGGGGGCGGAAGGCTACACCTTC.

This chain connects TRBV5-1 to TRBJ1-1; TRBD1 is a possible D gene (6 bases). This CDR3 contains 13 residues. CDR1 is SGHRS, CDR2 YFSETQ, per germline. V was cut by 3 bases and J by 6 bases, with 12 bases left in between. This CDR3 reads CASSSTGSPEAFF. The CDR3 bases are TGCGCCAGCAGCTCCACAGGGAGTCCTGAAGCTTTCTTT.

The chain uses TRBV27 and TRBJ2-5; weak D call: TRBD2 (6 bases). The J call may be faulty, since TRBJ2-7 better matches the DNA end. The germline V gene has CDR1 MNHEY and CDR2 SMNVEV (reference sequence). The CDR3 loop spans 16 amino acids. The CDR3 nucleotides are TGTGCCAGCAAGTCCCGACGGACGGAGGGTTCCTACGAGCAGTACTTC. Residues: CASKSRRTEGSYEQYF.

This clone is a singleton in its sample. The chain has TRBV7-9 and TRBJ1-5; 12 positions match TRBD1. The length of the CDR3 is 15 residues. CDR1 SEHNR and CDR2 FQNEAQ come from the germline V gene (reference sequence). J gave up 7 bases and V 1 base, and 2 bases lay outside the gene matches. CDR3: CASSLGGTGGQPQHF. CDR3 DNA: TGTGCCAGCAGCTTAGGAGGGACAGGGGGCCAGCCCCAGCATTTT.

The V gene is TRBV4-2, the J gene TRBJ2-7, with 11 bases lining up with TRBD2. The CDR3 length is 18 residues. V was pared by 0 bases and J by 6 bases, with 13 bases of the junction left unmatched. CDR1 and CDR2 (germline): LGHNA, YNFKEQ. The CDR3 is CASSQDGAGSSGRVEQYF. The CDR3 region has the DNA TGTGCCAGCAGCCAAGACGGAGCAGGTAGTAGCGGGAGGGTCGAGCAGTACTTC.

CDR3 sequence: CASSYGTSGFSGANVLTF. CDR3 sequence (DNA): TGCGCCAGCAGCTACGGGACTAGCGGATTCTCTGGGGCCAACGTCCTGACTTTC. The chain employs TRBV5-1 and TRBJ2-6; 11 nucleotides agree with TRBD2. Germline CDR1 and CDR2: SGHRS and YFSETQ. Losses at the gene ends were 3 bases for V and 0 bases for J; bases not matched to a gene: 5. The CDR3 spans 18 residues. The variable domain in full, completed from reference TRBV5-1 and TRBJ2-6, reads KAGVTQTPRYLIKTRGQQVTLSCSPISGHRSVSWYQQTPGQGLQFLFEYFSETQRNKGNFPGRFSGRQFSNSRSEMNVSTLELGDSALYLCASSYGTSGFSGANVLTFGAGSRLTVL.

The rearrangement uses TRBV19 and TRBJ2-5, with D possibly matching TRBD2 (5 bases). In germline, CDR1 is LNHDA, CDR2 SQIVND (reference sequence). This CDR3 contains 14 residues. The V end was cut by 6 bases, the J end by 4 bases, with 15 bases between. The CDR3 region is CASRKRLEVETQYF. CDR3 in DNA: TGTGCCAGTAGGAAGCGGTTAGAGGTAGAGACCCAGTACTTC. Using reference TRBV19 and TRBJ2-5 for the parts outside the CDR3, the full variable domain is DGGITQSPKYLFRKEGQNVTLSCEQNLNHDAMYWYRQDPGQGLRLIYYSQIVNDFQKGDIAEGYSVSREKKESFPLTVTSAQKNPTAFYLCASRKRLEVETQYFGPGTRLLVL.

The V call is TRBV19, the J call TRBJ1-1, with a weak D call TRBD1 (6 bases). The CDR3 is 13 amino acids. Looked up from germline, CDR1 is LNHDA and CDR2 is SQIVND (reference sequence). The V end was cut by 5 bases, the J end by 5 bases, with 12 bases between. CDR3 region: CASSSQGRTEAFF. CDR3 sequence (DNA): TGTGCCAGTAGTTCACAGGGTCGAACTGAAGCTTTCTTT. Full variable domain (outside the CDR3, taken from reference TRBV19 and TRBJ1-1): DGGITQSPKYLFRKEGQNVTLSCEQNLNHDAMYWYRQDPGQGLRLIYYSQIVNDFQKGDIAEGYSVSREKKESFPLTVTSAQKNPTAFYLCASSSQGRTEAFFGQGTRLTVV.

The V gene is TRBV6-1, the J gene TRBJ1-2; 7 nucleotides match TRBD1. V was pared by 5 bases and J by 5 bases, with 8 bases of the junction left unmatched. Germline values: CDR1 MNHNS, CDR2 SASEGT. The CDR3 loop spans 14 amino acids. CDR3 DNA: TGTGCCAGCAGTCCGCAGGGACAGCGTTATGGCTACACCTTC. It yields the protein CASSPQGQRYGYTF.

Note on this clone: The junction shows a germline mismatch at one end, possibly a read error. This chain uses TRBV5-6 with TRBJ1-2, with 8 bases fitting TRBD1. Germline CDR1 and CDR2: SGHDT and YYEEEE. CDR3 length equals 15 residues. The CDR3 DNA sequence: TGTGCCAGCAGCCGCCTAGGACAGGGAAACTCTGGCTACACCTTC. It encodes CASSRLGQGNSGYTF.

This chain joins TRBV12-5 and TRBJ2-7; D is unclear. CDR1 LGHNT and CDR2 FRNRAP come from the germline V gene. V shed 5 bases and J shed 7 bases, with 12 bases lying between them. The CDR3 length is 12 residues. The CDR3 nucleotides are TGTGCTAGTGGTCCTCCAGGCTTTGAGCAGTACTTC. Residues: CASGPPGFEQYF.

This chain links TRBV5-6 with TRBJ1-1; 10 positions match TRBD1. V was pared by 5 bases and J by 12 bases, with 10 bases of the junction left unmatched. The CDR3 extends over 13 amino acids. CDR1 is SGHDT, CDR2 YYEEEE, per germline. The CDR3 bases are TGTGCCAGCAGGGAGACAGGGGGCGCATCGTCTTTCTTT. This codes for CASRETGGASSFF.